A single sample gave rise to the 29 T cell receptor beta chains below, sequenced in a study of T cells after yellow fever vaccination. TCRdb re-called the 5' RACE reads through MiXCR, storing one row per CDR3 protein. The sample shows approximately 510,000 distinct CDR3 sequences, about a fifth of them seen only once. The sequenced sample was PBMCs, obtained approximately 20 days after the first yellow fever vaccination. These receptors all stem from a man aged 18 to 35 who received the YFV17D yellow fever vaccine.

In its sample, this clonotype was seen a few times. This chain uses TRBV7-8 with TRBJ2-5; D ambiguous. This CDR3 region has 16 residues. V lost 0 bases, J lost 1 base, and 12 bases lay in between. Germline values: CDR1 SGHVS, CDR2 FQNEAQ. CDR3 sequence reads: CASSLAVVSLQETQYF. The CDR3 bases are TGTGCCAGCAGCTTAGCGGTGGTCAGTCTCCAAGAGACCCAGTACTTC.

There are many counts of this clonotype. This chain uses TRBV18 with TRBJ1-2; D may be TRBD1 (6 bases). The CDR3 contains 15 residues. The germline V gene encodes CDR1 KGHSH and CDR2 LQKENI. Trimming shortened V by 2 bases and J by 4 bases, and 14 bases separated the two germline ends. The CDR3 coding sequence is TGTGCCAGCTCACCAACTAGAGGACAGCTCTATGGCTACACCTTC. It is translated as CASSPTRGQLYGYTF.

CDR3 in amino acids: CSVGGVGKDQPQHF. CDR3 sequence (DNA): TGCAGCGTGGGGGGGGTGGGGAAAGATCAGCCCCAGCATTTT. The gene calls are TRBV29-1 and TRBJ1-5; tentative D call: TRBD1 (5 bases). Germline CDR1 reads SQVTM; CDR2 reads ANQGSEA. V lost 6 bases, J lost 5 bases, and 17 bases lay in between. CDR3 length: 14 amino acids.

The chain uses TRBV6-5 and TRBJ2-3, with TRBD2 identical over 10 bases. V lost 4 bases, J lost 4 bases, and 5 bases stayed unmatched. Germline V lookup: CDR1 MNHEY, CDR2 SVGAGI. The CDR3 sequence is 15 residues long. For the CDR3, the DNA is TGTGCCAGCAGTTTTAGCGGGGGGAGCGCAGATACGCAGTATTTT. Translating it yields CASSFSGGSADTQYF.

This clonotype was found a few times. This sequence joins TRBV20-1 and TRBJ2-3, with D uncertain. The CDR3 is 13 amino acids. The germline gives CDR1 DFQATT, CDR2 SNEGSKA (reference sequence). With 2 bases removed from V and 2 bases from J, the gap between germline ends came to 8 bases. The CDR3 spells CSARSLDTDTQYF. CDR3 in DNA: TGCAGTGCTAGATCCCTTGACACAGATACGCAGTATTTT.

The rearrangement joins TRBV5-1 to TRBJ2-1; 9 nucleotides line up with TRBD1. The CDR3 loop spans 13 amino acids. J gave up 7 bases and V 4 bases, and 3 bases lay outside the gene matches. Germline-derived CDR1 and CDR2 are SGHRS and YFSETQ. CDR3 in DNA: TGCGCCAGCAGCGGACAGGGGCTAAATGAGCAGTTCTTC. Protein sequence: CASSGQGLNEQFF.

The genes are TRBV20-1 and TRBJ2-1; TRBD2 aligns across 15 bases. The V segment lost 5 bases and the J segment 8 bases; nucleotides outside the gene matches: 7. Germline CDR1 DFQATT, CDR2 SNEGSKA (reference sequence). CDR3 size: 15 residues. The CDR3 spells CSARTSGGDRDEQFF. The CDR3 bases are TGCAGTGCTCGGACTAGCGGGGGGGATAGGGATGAGCAGTTCTTC.

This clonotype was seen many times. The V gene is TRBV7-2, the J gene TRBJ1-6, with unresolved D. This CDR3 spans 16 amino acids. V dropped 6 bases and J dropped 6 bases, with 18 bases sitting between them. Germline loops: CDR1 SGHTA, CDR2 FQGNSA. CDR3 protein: CASSPHLLGSNSPLHF. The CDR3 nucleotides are TGTGCCAGCAGTCCCCACCTCCTAGGTTCTAATTCACCCCTCCACTTT.

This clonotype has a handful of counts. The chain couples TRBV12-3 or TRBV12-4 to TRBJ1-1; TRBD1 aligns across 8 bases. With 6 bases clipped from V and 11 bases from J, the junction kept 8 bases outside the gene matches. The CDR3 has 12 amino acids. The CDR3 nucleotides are TGTGCCAGCAGAAACACAGGGGGGTATGCTTTCTTT. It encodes CASRNTGGYAFF.

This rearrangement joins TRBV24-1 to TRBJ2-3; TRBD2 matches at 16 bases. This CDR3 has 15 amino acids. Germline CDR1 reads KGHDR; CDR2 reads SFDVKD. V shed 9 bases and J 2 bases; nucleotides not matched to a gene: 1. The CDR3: CATGTSGGATDTQYF. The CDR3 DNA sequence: TGTGCCACCGGGACTAGCGGGGGGGCCACAGATACGCAGTATTTT.

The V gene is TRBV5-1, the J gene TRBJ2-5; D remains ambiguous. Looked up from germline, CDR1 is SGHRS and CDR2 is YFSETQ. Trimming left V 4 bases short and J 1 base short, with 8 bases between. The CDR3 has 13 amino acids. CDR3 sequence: CASSPTPQETQYF. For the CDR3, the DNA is TGCGCCAGCAGCCCGACACCCCAAGAGACCCAGTACTTC.

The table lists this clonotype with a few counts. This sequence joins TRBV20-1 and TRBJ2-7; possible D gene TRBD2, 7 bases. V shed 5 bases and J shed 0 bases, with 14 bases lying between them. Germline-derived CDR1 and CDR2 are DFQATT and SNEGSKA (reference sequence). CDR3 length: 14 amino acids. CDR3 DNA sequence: TGCAGTGCTGTCGGGGGGCCCAACTCCTACGAGCAGTACTTC. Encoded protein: CSAVGGPNSYEQYF.

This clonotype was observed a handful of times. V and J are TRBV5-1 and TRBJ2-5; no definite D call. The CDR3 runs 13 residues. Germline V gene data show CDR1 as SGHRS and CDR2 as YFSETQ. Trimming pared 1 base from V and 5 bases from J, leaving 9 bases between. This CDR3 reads CASSLRPPETQYF. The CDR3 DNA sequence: TGCGCCAGCAGCTTGCGTCCCCCGGAGACCCAGTACTTC.

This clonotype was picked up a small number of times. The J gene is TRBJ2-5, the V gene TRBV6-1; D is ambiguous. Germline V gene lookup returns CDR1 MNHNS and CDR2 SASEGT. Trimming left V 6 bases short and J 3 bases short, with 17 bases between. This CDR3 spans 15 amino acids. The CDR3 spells CASRPSARSKETQYF. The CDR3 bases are TGTGCCAGCAGGCCAAGCGCCCGCAGTAAAGAGACCCAGTACTTC.

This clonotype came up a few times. The chain's CDR3 is CASTDRGGRHYTF. CDR3 sequence (DNA): TGCGCCAGCACGGATCGCGGAGGGCGTCACTACACCTTC. This sequence joins TRBV5-1 and TRBJ1-2; D not resolved. Trimming pared 6 bases from V and 10 bases from J, leaving 19 bases between. Germline CDR1 reads SGHRS; CDR2 reads YFSETQ. The CDR3 loop spans 13 amino acids.

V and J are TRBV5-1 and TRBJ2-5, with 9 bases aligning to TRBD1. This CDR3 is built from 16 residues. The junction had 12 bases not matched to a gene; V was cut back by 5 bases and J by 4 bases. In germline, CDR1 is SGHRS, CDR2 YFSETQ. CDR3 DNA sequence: TGCGCCAGCAGAGAAACAGGGGGCTTCCGAGGAGAGACCCAGTACTTC. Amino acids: CASRETGGFRGETQYF.

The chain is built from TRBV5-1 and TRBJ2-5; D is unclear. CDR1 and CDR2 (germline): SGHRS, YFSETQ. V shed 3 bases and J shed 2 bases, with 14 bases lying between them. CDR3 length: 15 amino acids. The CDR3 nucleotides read TGCGCCAGCAGCTACAAGGTCCGGCCTCAAGAGACCCAGTACTTC. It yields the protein CASSYKVRPQETQYF. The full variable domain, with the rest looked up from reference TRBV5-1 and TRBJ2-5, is KAGVTQTPRYLIKTRGQQVTLSCSPISGHRSVSWYQQTPGQGLQFLFEYFSETQRNKGNFPGRFSGRQFSNSRSEMNVSTLELGDSALYLCASSYKVRPQETQYFGPGTRLLVL.

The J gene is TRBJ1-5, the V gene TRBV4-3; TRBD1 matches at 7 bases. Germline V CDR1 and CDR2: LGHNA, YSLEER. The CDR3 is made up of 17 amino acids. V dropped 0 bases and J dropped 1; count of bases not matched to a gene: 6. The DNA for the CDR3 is TGCGCCAGCAGCCAAGAGCGACAGGGTATGAGCAATCAGCCCCAGCATTTT. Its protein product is CASSQERQGMSNQPQHF.

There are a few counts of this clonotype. The CDR3 DNA reads as TGTGCCAGCAGTGATTTTCTGGCTGGCTACACCTTC. It encodes CASSDFLAGYTF. The chain recombines TRBV6-1 with TRBJ1-2; D unclear. This CDR3 region has 12 residues. Between the trimmed V and J ends, which lost 3 bases and 7 bases, there was a span of 9 bases. Germline values: CDR1 MNHNS, CDR2 SASEGT.

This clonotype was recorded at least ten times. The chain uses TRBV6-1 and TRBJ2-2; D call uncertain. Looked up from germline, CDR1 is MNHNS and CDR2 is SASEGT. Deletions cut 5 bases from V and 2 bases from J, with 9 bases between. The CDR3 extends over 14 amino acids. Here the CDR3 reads CASSYALNTGELFF. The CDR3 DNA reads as TGTGCCAGCAGTTATGCGCTTAACACCGGGGAGCTGTTTTTT.

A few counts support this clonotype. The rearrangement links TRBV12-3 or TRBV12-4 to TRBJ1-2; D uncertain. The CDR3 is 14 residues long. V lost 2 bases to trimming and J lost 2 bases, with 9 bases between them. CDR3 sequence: CASSLLRGNYGYTF. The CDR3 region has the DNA TGTGCCAGCAGTTTACTTCGTGGAAACTATGGCTACACCTTC.

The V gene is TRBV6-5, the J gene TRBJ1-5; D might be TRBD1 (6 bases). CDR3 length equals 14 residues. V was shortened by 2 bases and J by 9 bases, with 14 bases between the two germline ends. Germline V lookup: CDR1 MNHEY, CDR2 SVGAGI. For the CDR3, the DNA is TGTGCCAGCAGTTACGAGGACAGTTGGGCGCCCCAGCATTTT. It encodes CASSYEDSWAPQHF.

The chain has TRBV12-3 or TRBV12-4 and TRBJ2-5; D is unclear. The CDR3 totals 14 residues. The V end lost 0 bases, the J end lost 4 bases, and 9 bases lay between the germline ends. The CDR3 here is CASSLADARETQYF. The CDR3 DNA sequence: TGTGCCAGCAGTTTAGCTGACGCACGAGAGACCCAGTACTTC.

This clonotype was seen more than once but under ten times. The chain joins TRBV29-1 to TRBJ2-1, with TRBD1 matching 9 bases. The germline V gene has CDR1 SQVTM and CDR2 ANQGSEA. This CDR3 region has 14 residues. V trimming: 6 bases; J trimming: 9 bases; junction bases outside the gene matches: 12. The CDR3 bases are TGCAGCGTGCTGGACAGGGGAAAGGGAAGTGAGCAGTTCTTC. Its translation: CSVLDRGKGSEQFF.

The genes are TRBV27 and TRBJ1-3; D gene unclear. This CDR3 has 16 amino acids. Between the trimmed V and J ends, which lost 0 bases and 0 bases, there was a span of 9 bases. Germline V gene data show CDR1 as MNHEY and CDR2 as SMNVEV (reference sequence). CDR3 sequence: CASSLSGFFSGNTIYF. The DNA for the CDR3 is TGTGCCAGCAGTTTATCGGGTTTCTTCTCTGGAAACACCATATATTTT.

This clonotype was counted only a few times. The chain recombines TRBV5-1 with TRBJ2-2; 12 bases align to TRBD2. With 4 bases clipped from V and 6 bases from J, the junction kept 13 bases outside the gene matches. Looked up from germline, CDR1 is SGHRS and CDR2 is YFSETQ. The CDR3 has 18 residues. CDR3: CASSPPASGGARAGELFF. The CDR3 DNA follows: TGCGCCAGCAGCCCCCCGGCTAGCGGGGGGGCGCGAGCCGGGGAGCTGTTTTTT.

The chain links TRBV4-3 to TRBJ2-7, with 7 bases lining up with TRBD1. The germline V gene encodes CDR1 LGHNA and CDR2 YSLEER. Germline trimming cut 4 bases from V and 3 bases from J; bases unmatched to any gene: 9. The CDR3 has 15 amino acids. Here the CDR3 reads CASSRHRGPHYEQYF. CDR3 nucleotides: TGCGCCAGCAGCCGTCACAGGGGACCCCACTACGAGCAGTACTTC.

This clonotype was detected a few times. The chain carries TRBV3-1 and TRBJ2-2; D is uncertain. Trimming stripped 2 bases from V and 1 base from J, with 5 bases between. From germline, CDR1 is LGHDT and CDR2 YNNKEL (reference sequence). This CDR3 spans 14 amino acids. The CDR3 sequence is CASSQWENTGELFF. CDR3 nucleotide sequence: TGTGCCAGCAGCCAATGGGAGAACACCGGGGAGCTGTTTTTT.

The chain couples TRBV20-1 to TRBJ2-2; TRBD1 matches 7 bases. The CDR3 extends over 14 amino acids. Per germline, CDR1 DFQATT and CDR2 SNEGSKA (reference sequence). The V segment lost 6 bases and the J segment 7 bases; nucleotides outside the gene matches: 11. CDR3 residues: CSAKGQTTGGELFF. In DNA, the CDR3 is TGCAGTGCCAAGGGACAGACAACAGGCGGGGAGCTGTTTTTT.